This T cell receptor beta chain is drawn from a study of cytomegalovirus exposure and HLA in healthy donors (TCRdb year 2017). Turning to the overall study: An earlier analysis of 587 of the donors reported over 250 Gb of sequence data and 117 million unique TCR beta sequences obtained from about 179 million T cells. Approximately 300 gigabases of sequencing data and tens of millions of unique TCR sequences made up an early release that covered approximately 650 HLA-typed donors. Among the roughly 400 genotyped donors, about 83% belonged to the genetic ancestry cluster associated with self-reported Caucasian donors. The study was designed to test whether signatures of past pathogen exposure could be identified by cataloging public T cell receptors. Using immunosequencing, the study profiled T cell repertoires from some 670 subjects and related those repertoires to cytomegalovirus serostatus. Along with the approximately 650-subject first cohort, a separate validation cohort of approximately 110 different subjects was used. To predict cytomegalovirus infection status, the study brought together high-throughput TCR immunosequencing, statistical association of individual TCRs with disease status, and machine learning. A later analysis re-analyzed previously published TCR beta repertoires from 666 donors and added high-resolution HLA genotyping to study TCR occurrence patterns. Rather than drawing on any new phenotypic data, the later analysis identified candidate immune exposures from TCR beta sequences and the way those sequences occurred across donors. An earlier analysis of 587 of the donors used high-throughput TCR beta sequencing to judge whether each TCR beta V gene segment behaved as functional or pseudogenic. Donor age, sex, ethnicity and CMV serostatus were collected together with the repertoire data. In a later genetic analysis, genome-wide SNP genotypes for about three fifths of the roughly 670 donors were used, and that subset was treated as a discovery cohort. Every discovery cohort repertoire had been produced on one sequencing platform. Class I and class II HLA loci were covered by the typing at four-digit resolution. Typing coverage varied by locus: roughly 620-640 donors for A, B, C, DRB1 and DQB1; roughly 560 for DQA1; over 600 for DPA1; 450 to 480 for DPB1. About five DR-DQ haplotypes were treated as single units for association and clustering because of strong linkage in the cohort. Among over 350 genotyped donors of the cohort, an average of approximately 230,000 unique TCR beta nucleotide sequences were sequenced per donor, roughly 20% of them non-productive. What the study reported, not specific to this receptor: Several of the top co-occurrence clusters appeared to be linked to parvovirus B19, influenza, CMV and Epstein-Barr virus, according to a later analysis. The cohort was sequenced for TCR beta chains only, and without alpha or paired-chain data the features that could be detected were limited. In a later analysis, the rate of TCR association differed among HLA loci, with DRB1 alleles having the most associated TCRs and HLA-C alleles having the fewest. Presence/absence analyses assumed roughly uniform sequencing depth across donors, an assumption that may not hold. Because some donors lacked HLA typing at each locus, the association tests relied only on the typed subset. V-gene and J-gene trimming of TCR beta chains was associated with a missense DCLRE1C variant in a later genetic analysis, and the association was replicated in an independent cohort. Correlated functional status among segregating V segments might be attributable to linkage disequilibrium, but an unknown experimental factor could not be ruled out. In vitro tests confirmed that a few of the cytomegalovirus-associated TCR beta chains recognize cytomegalovirus antigens. In a later analysis, HLA-associated TCR beta chains showed more clonal expansion and lower generation probabilities than non-associated chains that were equally common. An earlier analysis of around 600 of the donors showed that most TCR beta V segments appeared in productive rearrangements either about 87% or about 30% of the time, which broadly matched IMGT annotations. CMV serostatus was the only immune exposure information available for the cohort. When HLA alleles, especially DR and DQ, strongly co-occurred, TCR associations were difficult to assign to individual alleles. A later genetic analysis reported fewer N-insertions in productive TCRs among donors in an Asian-associated ancestry cluster than the 666-donor mean. A further reported finding was that TCR beta sequences accurately predicted the HLA-A and HLA-B alleles for most subjects in the first cohort. Because the 87-base-pair reads could not distinguish some IMGT-functional V segments, including TRBV6-2 and TRBV6-3, those segments were excluded. According to the authors, the approach could potentially be generalized to other disease states and immunological phenotypes. A later analysis associated 15,000 to 20,000 TCR beta sequences with specific HLA alleles at a false discovery rate of 0.05. Across donors, most TCR sequences were observed very rarely, whereas some public TCRs were present in many individuals. The earlier analysis of a few hundred of the donors excluded roughly 17 rarely observed V segments, including chromosome 9 orphons, because counts were too low. A cluster of highly shared sequence variants was judged likely to represent a technical artifact of the sequencing pipeline. A total of 150 or so TCR beta chains were listed by the study as associated with cytomegalovirus. The classifier was reported to diagnose cytomegalovirus status with high specificity and sensitivity in both the original cohort and the validation cohort. A later analysis found that most CMV-associated TCR beta chains appeared HLA-restricted, with HLA associations seemingly driven largely by CMV exposure.

CDR1 SGDLS and CDR2 YYNGEE were looked up in the germline V gene. Counted from cysteine to phenylalanine, this CDR3 has 16 amino acids. CDR3 DNA is the only sequence kept; it has 48 bases, read in frame from the first base. V drops 4 bases and J drops 0 bases, leaving 15 bases in between. In total, 500 to 700 healthy bone marrow donors made up the cohort. At the time of sampling, all cohort members were nominally healthy, though unrecorded immune exposures were likely present. The donor tested CMV seropositive and was one of the 289 seropositive cohort members. A peripheral blood sample was collected from each donor, and TCR beta sequencing was performed on peripheral blood mononuclear cells. The Qiagen DNeasy Blood Extraction Kit was used to extract genomic DNA from the blood cell samples. Concerning this clone itself: Its antigen specificity is not known. Per-base quality was not reported, and no clone a single base away is much larger than it.

Libraries were constructed by the immunoSEQ multiplex PCR assay. For the multiplex PCR, a mixture combining 60 forward primers for TCR Vbeta segments and 13 reverse primers for TCR Jbeta segments was used. Amplification of the CDR3 region of rearranged TCR beta genes was performed with a multiplex PCR assay on genomic DNA. Amplified TCR beta libraries were sequenced as 87-base-pair reads on the Illumina HiSeq System. For the original study's pipeline: Across the 666 repertoires, a later analysis counted 75 million to 90 million unique TCR beta chains, around 11 million of which were shared by at least two donors. A nearest-neighbor algorithm error-corrected the raw reads and collapsed the reads into unique sequences, merging closely related sequences to remove PCR and sequencing errors. CDR3 sequences were aligned to IMGT reference sequences to assign V, D and J gene segments. For a sequence to be retained, at least a six-nucleotide match to both a V gene segment and a J gene segment was required. A rearrangement was called productive if the CDR3 had no stop codons and remained in frame with V and J, and every other rearrangement was called non-productive. CDR3 was defined by IMGT convention, running from the second conserved V-encoded cysteine to the conserved J-encoded phenylalanine. Sequences without an unambiguous match to a single V gene segment were excluded from the earlier analysis of 450 to 650 of the donors. An earlier analysis of around 600 of the donors classified V segments as functional when productive rearrangements were above 56.7% and as segregating when the standard deviation between donors was above 5%. To diagnose cytomegalovirus status from the catalog of TCR beta chain sequences, a statistical classification framework was built. In a later analysis, TCR nucleotide sequences were compared against IMGT/GENE-DB human TR gene sequences so that V and J genes could be assigned. In a later analysis, CDR3 sequences and most-parsimonious VDJ recombination scenarios were assigned using the TCRdist pipeline. In a later analysis, each TCR beta chain was defined by its CDR3 amino acid sequence together with its V-gene family, and reads lacking a unique V-gene family were excluded. To address suspected cross-contamination and a sequencing artifact, a later analysis removed several hundred highly shared, low-generation-probability nucleotide sequences. A later analysis calculated a clonal expansion index for each public chain from normalized within-repertoire ranks of inferred template counts. In a later analysis, generation probabilities were computed using a VDJ recombination model fitted to out-of-frame rearrangements, and the results were checked against IGoR. A later analysis scored TCR-TCR, TCR-HLA and TCR-CMV co-occurrence with hypergeometric tests, applying a repertoire-size bias correction to TCR pairs. In a later analysis, false discovery rates were estimated by permuting HLA or CMV assignments 20 times. A later analysis grouped co-occurring TCRs with DBSCAN, adding TCRdist sequence similarity when clustering within HLA-allele-positive subsets. Repertoires with fewer than 30,000 or more than 120,000 public chains, plus five repertoires with anomalous nucleotide sharing, were excluded from co-occurrence clustering. TCRdb mirrors the immuneACCESS table, restricted to in-frame sequences. Some clones are absent from its copies; in checked studies, under half trace to an unresolved V gene, and the reason for the others is unknown. V and J calls and clone size come straight from that table; D and trimming were deduced from the DNA. Here the sample has 170,000 or so clones; under 80% occur a single time. Around 14% of the sample rests with the top ten.

This sequence was found in a woman in her fifties or sixties in good health and CMV-seropositive. This receptor chain uses TRBV9 and TRBJ2-3; a weak D assignment points to TRBD2 (6 bases agree). Input material: PBMCs. The nucleotides are TGTGCCAGCAGCAGGGAGGACTACGCTAGCACAGATACGCAGTATTTT. Its coded protein is CASSREDYASTDTQYF. Beyond the CDR3, the reference TRBV9 and TRBJ2-3 genes provide the residues; the full variable domain reads: DSGVTQTPKHLITATGQRVTLRCSPRSGDLSVYWYQQSLDQGLQFLIQYYNGEERAKGNILERFSAQQFPDLHSELNLSSLELGDSALYFCASSREDYASTDTQYFGPGTRLTVL.